The 25 T cell receptor beta chains below come from one sample, sequenced in a study of blood T cell repertoires in COVID-19 (dated by TCRdb to 2020 to 2022). The library was prepared using the immunoSEQ multiplex PCR assay. The table was pulled from immuneACCESS by TCRdb, which kept in-frame rearrangements only. Such tables lose some clones; where checked, under half of the loss comes from unresolved V genes, and the rest has no known cause. The sample table shows almost 350,000 clones, and approximately 89% are seen once. The ten largest clones represent roughly 4% of the sample. Sequencing was done on a sample of peripheral blood. The receptor source for this set is a woman aged 55-70 years with COVID-19, enrolled during active disease.

This clone was seen once. The chain is built from TRBV5-1 and TRBJ1-3, with no clear D. CDR1 is SGHRS, CDR2 YFSETQ, per germline. Trimming removed 0 bases from V and 4 bases from J, with 8 bases in between. This CDR3 region has 14 residues. The CDR3 sequence is CASSLGGPGNTIYF. The CDR3 DNA is TGCGCCAGCAGCTTGGGCGGCCCAGGAAACACCATATATTTT.

The rearrangement joins TRBV4-2 to TRBJ1-6; 9 bases are shared with TRBD1. The J segment lost 8 bases and the V segment lost 0 bases, leaving 2 bases of the junction unmatched. The CDR3 loop spans 15 amino acids. Looked up from germline, CDR1 is LGHNA and CDR2 is YNFKEQ. This CDR3 is CASSQDTGGYSPLHF. CDR3 nucleotide sequence: TGTGCCAGCAGCCAAGATACAGGGGGCTATTCACCCCTCCACTTT.

The chain combines TRBV7-6 with TRBJ2-7; D gene unclear. V dropped 4 bases and J dropped 2 bases, with 9 bases sitting between them. The length of the CDR3 is 13 residues. In germline, CDR1 is SGHVS, CDR2 FNYEAQ. For the CDR3, the DNA is TGTGCCAGCAGCTCCCATGGCACCTACGAGCAGTACTTC. Translation: CASSSHGTYEQYF.

This clone has a single count. The chain has TRBV18 and TRBJ2-1; 7 bases map to TRBD2. This CDR3 has 19 residues. Germline values: CDR1 KGHSH, CDR2 LQKENI. J lost 7 bases, V lost 3 bases, and 21 bases had no gene match. The CDR3 region has the DNA TGTGCCAGCTCACCTCACCCAGATGCAGCGGGAACAGTCGTGAATGAGCAGTTCTTC. Translating gives CASSPHPDAAGTVVNEQFF.

The chain is built from TRBV7-3 and TRBJ2-2; 8 bases map to TRBD2. The trim removed 1 base at V and 4 bases at J, leaving 5 bases unmatched. Germline V gene lookup returns CDR1 SGHTA and CDR2 FQGTGA. The CDR3 totals 16 residues. The CDR3 reads CASSLIGGASTGELFF. CDR3 coding DNA: TGTGCCAGCAGCTTAATCGGGGGGGCCTCCACCGGGGAGCTGTTTTTT.

The V and J genes are TRBV4-1 and TRBJ1-3, with D unresolved. Trimming stripped 0 bases from V and 4 bases from J, with 4 bases between. The germline V gene has CDR1 MGHRA and CDR2 YSYEKL. CDR3 length: 13 residues. This CDR3 reads CASSQDSGNTIYF. Here the CDR3 DNA reads TGCGCCAGCAGCCAAGATTCAGGAAACACCATATATTTT.

J is TRBJ2-3 and V is TRBV11-2, with 8 bases matching TRBD2. This CDR3 region has 15 residues. V was pared by 2 bases and J by 4 bases, with 5 bases of the junction left unmatched. The germline V gene has CDR1 SGHAT and CDR2 FQNNGV. In DNA, the CDR3 is TGTGCCAGCAGCTTATACGGGGGGGCGCCAGATACGCAGTATTTT. The encoded protein is CASSLYGGAPDTQYF.

V gene TRBV30 combines with J gene TRBJ1-5; 8 bases fit TRBD1. This CDR3 has 16 amino acids. Germline assignment: CDR1 GTSNPN and CDR2 SVGIG (reference sequence). With 1 base clipped from V and 3 bases from J, the junction kept 8 bases outside the gene matches. CDR3 DNA: TGTGCCTGGAGTGAAAACAGGGGGTATTTCAATCAGCCCCAGCATTTT. It codes for CAWSENRGYFNQPQHF. Variable domain in full (rest from reference TRBV30 and TRBJ1-5): SQTIHQWPATLVQPVGSPLSLECTVEGTSNPNLYWYRQAAGRGLQLLFYSVGIGQISSEVPQNLSASRPQDRQFILSSKKLLLSDSGFYLCAWSENRGYFNQPQHFGDGTRLSIL.

The V gene is TRBV2, the J gene TRBJ1-2; 10 bases fit TRBD1. The CDR3 is 15 amino acids. The junction had 4 bases not matched to a gene; V was cut back by 3 bases and J by 3 bases. Germline CDR1 is SNHLY and CDR2 is FYNNEI. CDR3 protein: CASSDGTGVYYGYTF. Written as DNA, the CDR3 is TGTGCCAGCAGTGACGGGACAGGGGTGTACTATGGCTACACCTTC.

The V call is TRBV19, the J call TRBJ1-1; D unresolved. The V end was cut by 7 bases, the J end by 0 bases, with 15 bases between. The CDR3 consists of 15 residues. Per germline, CDR1 LNHDA and CDR2 SQIVND (reference sequence). Written as DNA, the CDR3 is TGTGCCAGTAACCCAGGTAGCGGGTTGAACACTGAAGCTTTCTTT. Translated, it gives CASNPGSGLNTEAFF.

This clone was recorded once. The CDR3 DNA is TGTGCCAGCAGTTCACCGGGACAGGGCTTAACTAATGAAAAACTGTTTTTT. Translated: CASSSPGQGLTNEKLFF. The gene calls are TRBV28 and TRBJ1-4, with 9 positions matching TRBD1. The CDR3 spans 17 residues. J lost 1 base, V lost 4 bases, and 7 bases had no gene match. CDR1 MDHEN and CDR2 SYDVKM come from the germline V gene.

V is TRBV6-5 and J is TRBJ1-2; tentative D call: TRBD1 (6 bases). Trimming stripped 4 bases from V and 8 bases from J, with 20 bases between. The germline gives CDR1 MNHEY, CDR2 SVGAGI. The CDR3 spans 15 residues. The chain's CDR3 is CASSSASTGLRGYTF. The CDR3 DNA is TGTGCCAGCAGTTCCGCCTCTACAGGGCTCCGGGGCTACACCTTC.

The chain uses TRBV6-5 and TRBJ2-3, with 8 bases identical to TRBD1. This CDR3 has 15 amino acids. CDR1 MNHEY and CDR2 SVGAGI come from the germline V gene. Trimming took 5 bases from V and 2 from J; bases not matched to a gene: 6. This CDR3 reads CASSRTGGVTDTQYF. DNA of the CDR3: TGTGCCAGCAGTCGTACAGGGGGTGTCACAGATACGCAGTATTTT.

This clone was seen just once. V is TRBV15 and J is TRBJ2-3; 9 bases map to TRBD2. V lost 3 bases, J lost 8 bases, and 9 bases stayed unmatched. The CDR3 length is 15 residues. Germline CDR1 reads LNHNV; CDR2 reads YYDKDF (reference sequence). The CDR3 region is CATSRRTSEEITQYF. CDR3 bases: TGTGCCACCAGCAGGAGGACTAGCGAGGAGATTACGCAGTATTTT.

The chain is built from TRBV5-1 and TRBJ1-4, with D uncertain. Trimming shortened V by 0 bases and J by 8 bases, and 11 bases separated the two germline ends. The V gene's germline CDR1 is SGHRS and CDR2 YFSETQ. The CDR3 is 14 amino acids. Here the CDR3 reads CASSLGPAEEKLFF. The DNA for the CDR3 is TGCGCCAGCAGCTTGGGTCCGGCGGAGGAAAAACTGTTTTTT.

This clone was seen at least ten times. This chain links TRBV6-5 with TRBJ1-3; D not resolved. The CDR3 totals 14 residues. V was trimmed by 4 bases and J by 1 base, leaving 8 bases between them. Germline CDR1 is MNHEY and CDR2 is SVGAGI. CDR3 sequence: CASSFSHSGNTIYF. DNA of the CDR3: TGTGCCAGCAGTTTCAGTCATTCTGGAAACACCATATATTTT.

This clone has only a few counts. The genes are TRBV14 and TRBJ1-3; D call uncertain. The V end was cut by 8 bases, the J end by 0 bases, with 8 bases between. CDR3 length equals 13 residues. Germline CDR1 and CDR2: SGHDN and FVKESK. The CDR3 DNA is TGTGCCAGCGCGGGAACCTCTGGAAACACCATATATTTT. Translating it yields CASAGTSGNTIYF. The full variable domain, completed using reference TRBV14 and TRBJ1-3, is EAGVTQFPSHSVIEKGQTVTLRCDPISGHDNLYWYRRVMGKEIKFLLHFVKESKQDESGMPNNRFLAERTGGTYSTLKVQPAELEDSGVYFCASAGTSGNTIYFGEGSWLTVV.

The chain recombines TRBV6-5 with TRBJ2-7, with a possible D match to TRBD1 (6 bases). CDR1 and CDR2 from the germline V gene are MNHEY and SVGAGI. The V and J ends lost 6 bases and 0 bases respectively, with 15 bases between them. The CDR3 has 15 residues. The CDR3 coding sequence is TGTGCCAGCAGCCAGCGACAGGAGAGCTCCTACGAGCAGTACTTC. It yields the protein CASSQRQESSYEQYF.

The chain employs TRBV5-4 and TRBJ1-6, with 11 bases that match TRBD1. The germline V gene encodes CDR1 SGHNT and CDR2 YYREEE (reference sequence). This CDR3 is built from 13 residues. V lost 4 bases, J lost 15 bases, and 6 bases stayed unmatched. CDR3 residues: CASSPGQGVLLHF. The CDR3 nucleotides are TGTGCCAGCAGCCCGGGACAGGGGGTACTCCTCCACTTT.

V and J are TRBV5-4 and TRBJ2-3, with D uncertain. CDR3 size: 15 residues. The germline gives CDR1 SGHNT, CDR2 YYREEE (reference sequence). V was pared by 0 bases and J by 0 bases, with 8 bases between. The CDR3 spells CASSLARSSTDTQYF. CDR3 in DNA: TGTGCCAGCAGCTTGGCTAGGTCTAGCACAGATACGCAGTATTTT.

The chain is built from TRBV3-1 (or the pseudogene TRBV3-2) and TRBJ1-2; no firm D call. CDR1 and CDR2 (germline): LGHDT, YNNKEL (reference sequence). The CDR3 has 12 residues. Trimming pared 1 base from V and 8 bases from J, leaving 8 bases between. CDR3 protein: CASSQAPRGYTF. The CDR3 DNA follows: TGTGCCAGCAGCCAAGCCCCTCGGGGCTACACCTTC.

In this sample, this clone turned up a few times. The chain recombines TRBV4-1 with TRBJ1-1; weak D call: TRBD1 (6 bases). The germline gives CDR1 MGHRA, CDR2 YSYEKL. The CDR3 is 15 amino acids. The V end lost 4 bases, the J end lost 0 bases, and 12 bases lay between the germline ends. CDR3 in DNA: TGCGCCAGCAGCCTCGACGGGACAATGAACACTGAAGCTTTCTTT. Its translation is CASSLDGTMNTEAFF.

The rearrangement joins TRBV13 to TRBJ1-1; the match to TRBD1 covers 9 bases. In germline, CDR1 is PRHDT, CDR2 FYEKMQ (reference sequence). Losses at the gene ends were 1 base for V and 0 bases for J; bases not matched to a gene: 12. This CDR3 comprises 19 residues. Here the CDR3 reads CASSLDPGTGTFMNTEAFF. In DNA, the CDR3 is TGTGCCAGCAGCTTAGACCCCGGGACAGGGACCTTCATGAACACTGAAGCTTTCTTT.

The chain links TRBV15 to TRBJ1-4; no firm D call. The CDR3 length is 16 residues. CDR1 and CDR2 from the germline V gene are LNHNV and YYDKDF (reference sequence). V lost 0 bases, J lost 0 bases, and 8 bases lay in between. The CDR3 region is CATSRDRTATNEKLFF. The CDR3 DNA follows: TGTGCCACCAGCAGAGATAGAACAGCAACTAATGAAAAACTGTTTTTT.

This sequence joins TRBV11-2 and TRBJ2-2; 11 bases match TRBD1. The V segment lost 5 bases and the J segment 2 bases; nucleotides outside the gene matches: 4. Germline V lookup: CDR1 SGHAT, CDR2 FQNNGV. This CDR3 region has 16 residues. The CDR3 loop is CASSVGTGGNTGELFF. CDR3 bases: TGTGCCAGCAGCGTTGGGACAGGGGGAAACACCGGGGAGCTGTTTTTT.